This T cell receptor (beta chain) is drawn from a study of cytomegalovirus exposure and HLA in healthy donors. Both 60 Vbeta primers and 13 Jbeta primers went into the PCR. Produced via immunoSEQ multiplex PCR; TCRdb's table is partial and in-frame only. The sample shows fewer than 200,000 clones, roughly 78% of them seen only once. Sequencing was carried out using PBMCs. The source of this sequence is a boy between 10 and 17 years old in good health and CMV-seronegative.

As DNA, the CDR3 is TGCGCCAGCAGCCACGATCCGCAACGCCCTACAACTAATGAAAAACTGTTTTTT. Residues: CASSHDPQRPTTNEKLFF. The chain joins TRBV5-1 to TRBJ1-4, with D unclear. V was clipped by 4 bases and J by 0 bases, with 19 bases between them. The CDR3 length is 18 residues. Germline values: CDR1 SGHRS, CDR2 YFSETQ.